These 16 T cell receptor beta chains share one sample of origin, sequenced in a study of T cells in tumors after PD-1 blockade. TCRdb keeps only in-frame clones here, not all; method: immunoSEQ multiplex PCR. The data hold approximately 60,000 clones, with roughly 77% observed a single time. Here the sequenced sample was PBMCs, taken before anti-PD-1 treatment. These receptors were collected from a human donor with basal cell carcinoma.

The table lists this clone with a few counts. J is TRBJ2-7 and V is TRBV15; D gene ambiguous. Deletions cut 0 bases from V and 3 bases from J, with 6 bases between. This CDR3 has 13 residues. Germline V lookup: CDR1 LNHNV, CDR2 YYDKDF (reference sequence). The CDR3 sequence is CATSRDPIYEQYF. The CDR3, as DNA: TGTGCCACCAGCAGAGACCCAATCTACGAGCAGTACTTC.

CDR3 sequence reads: CASSSTGPRIRQFF. The DNA for the CDR3 is TGTGCCAGCAGTTCGACGGGACCCCGGATAAGGCAGTTCTTC. The chain recombines TRBV6-5 with TRBJ2-1, with D perhaps given as TRBD1 or TRBD2 (5 bases each). Germline lookup yields CDR1 MNHEY and CDR2 SVGAGI. The ends were cut back, 4 bases at V and 12 bases at J, with 19 bases in the middle. This CDR3 contains 14 residues.

The chain links TRBV5-6 to TRBJ2-6, with D maybe TRBD1 (5 bases). Germline assignment: CDR1 SGHDT and CDR2 YYEEEE. The CDR3 consists of 17 residues. The V and J ends lost 1 base and 1 base respectively, with 12 bases between them. The CDR3 region is CASSLQSAGSGANVLTF. Written as DNA, the CDR3 is TGTGCCAGCAGCTTGCAATCCGCAGGGTCTGGGGCCAACGTCCTGACTTTC.

The V and J genes are TRBV29-1 and TRBJ1-1, with a possible D match to TRBD1 (6 bases). The V and J ends lost 4 bases and 0 bases respectively, with 12 bases between them. CDR3 length equals 14 residues. Germline V CDR1 and CDR2: SQVTM, ANQGSEA. Here the CDR3 reads CSVGGLGLNTEAFF. The CDR3 bases are TGCAGCGTTGGGGGGCTGGGATTGAACACTGAAGCTTTCTTT.

The V gene is TRBV19, the J gene TRBJ1-1; D is unresolved. Deletions cut 6 bases from V and 4 bases from J, with 9 bases between. The CDR3 length is 12 residues. CDR1 is LNHDA, CDR2 SQIVND, per germline (reference sequence). The CDR3 region is CASSEGSTEAFF. The CDR3 DNA follows: TGTGCCAGTAGCGAGGGAAGCACTGAAGCTTTCTTT.

The V and J genes are TRBV3-1 (or the pseudogene TRBV3-2) and TRBJ2-5; the match to TRBD1 covers 7 bases. The trim removed 3 bases at V and 4 bases at J, leaving 8 bases unmatched. The CDR3 is made up of 15 amino acids. The germline CDR1 and CDR2 sequences are LGHDT and YNNKEL (reference sequence). In DNA, the CDR3 is TGTGCCAGCAGCCACGTTCAGGGGGTGTCAGAGACCCAGTACTTC. Its protein product is CASSHVQGVSETQYF.

This chain connects TRBV19 to TRBJ2-1; 12 bases fit TRBD2. Trimming cost V 3 bases and J 4 bases; bases outside gene matches: 4. There are 16 residues in the CDR3. CDR1 and CDR2 from the germline V gene are LNHDA and SQIVND (reference sequence). CDR3 DNA: TGTGCCAGTAGTATGGGGCTAGCGGGGGGGTACAATGAGCAGTTCTTC. Its translation is CASSMGLAGGYNEQFF.

This chain connects TRBV7-6 to TRBJ2-1; D unresolved. Trimming removed 2 bases at V and 4 bases at J, with 12 bases between. The germline gives CDR1 SGHVS, CDR2 FNYEAQ. This CDR3 is built from 15 residues. The chain's CDR3 is CASSLRAQIYNEQFF. DNA for the CDR3: TGTGCCAGCAGCTTACGGGCTCAAATTTACAATGAGCAGTTCTTC.

This clone was observed a few times. The chain recombines TRBV12-3 or TRBV12-4 with TRBJ1-2; no definite D call. The CDR3 extends over 12 amino acids. V was trimmed by 3 bases and J by 4 bases, leaving 6 bases between them. For the CDR3, the DNA is TGTGCCAGCAGTTTGGATGCCTATGGCTACACCTTC. Its translation: CASSLDAYGYTF.

V usage is TRBV11-3 and J usage is TRBJ2-3; D not certain. The V end was cut by 0 bases, the J end by 10 bases, with 14 bases between. Germline values: CDR1 SGHNT, CDR2 YENEEA. CDR3 length: 14 residues. The CDR3 region has the DNA TGTGCCAGCAGCTTAGATTCCGGTTACGGAGCGCAGTATTTT. Its protein product is CASSLDSGYGAQYF.

The chain couples TRBV4-1 to TRBJ2-2, with a tentative D call TRBD1 (6 bases). The CDR3 has 16 amino acids. Trimming took 6 bases from V and 1 from J, leaving 15 bases between them. Per germline, CDR1 MGHRA and CDR2 YSYEKL. DNA for the CDR3: TGCGCCAGCAGTCTACGTGGACAGAAGAACACCGGGGAGCTGTTTTTT. Translated, it gives CASSLRGQKNTGELFF.

The rearrangement uses TRBV18 and TRBJ2-7; TRBD2 might be the D (7 bases). The CDR3 length is 14 residues. V was pared by 6 bases and J by 7 bases, with 19 bases between. Germline V CDR1 and CDR2: KGHSH, LQKENI. The CDR3 sequence: CASSLTGGPPEQYF. Written as DNA, the CDR3 is TGTGCCAGCTCTCTTACGGGGGGCCCCCCAGAGCAGTACTTC.

The CDR3 spells CASRGGNTEAFF. CDR3 in DNA: TGTGCCAGCAGAGGGGGCAACACTGAAGCTTTCTTT. The chain carries TRBV2 and TRBJ1-1, with TRBD1 matching over 7 bases. This CDR3 is built from 12 residues. Germline V lookup: CDR1 SNHLY, CDR2 FYNNEI. J gave up 2 bases and V 6 bases, and 0 bases lay outside the gene matches.

J is TRBJ1-2 and V is TRBV5-4; possibly TRBD1 for D (6 bases). The CDR3 consists of 16 residues. V shed 4 bases and J shed 4 bases, with 20 bases lying between them. Germline CDR1 and CDR2: SGHNT and YYREEE (reference sequence). This CDR3 is CASSLGGLYDLYGYTF. CDR3 nucleotide sequence: TGTGCCAGCAGCCTTGGGGGGCTGTATGACCTCTATGGCTACACCTTC.

A single count supports this clone. V is TRBV5-6 and J is TRBJ1-1; a possible D gene is TRBD1 (6 bases). The CDR3 contains 17 residues. V lost 0 bases, J lost 1 base, and 16 bases lay in between. CDR1 is SGHDT and CDR2 is YYEEEE in the germline V gene. CDR3 amino acids: CASSLVGGKAGNTEAFF. DNA of the CDR3: TGTGCCAGCAGCTTGGTTGGGGGCAAAGCGGGGAACACTGAAGCTTTCTTT.

V usage is TRBV6-2 or TRBV6-3 and J usage is TRBJ1-5; TRBD1 aligns across 8 bases. Germline trimming cut 5 bases from V and 2 bases from J; bases unmatched to any gene: 11. Germline V gene data show CDR1 as MNHEY and CDR2 as SVGEGT. This CDR3 contains 17 residues. The CDR3 bases are TGTGCCAGCAGTGACCTTATGACAGGGGTTGGCAATCAGCCCCAGCATTTT. It encodes CASSDLMTGVGNQPQHF.